The rows below give T cell receptor beta chains drawn from one sample of a study of post-analysis software for immune sequencing data. In TCRdb, the PCR reads were re-called with MiXCR into one record per CDR3 protein. This table has roughly 600,000 distinct CDR3 sequences, about 40% appearing once. Sample: blood. The receptors here all came from a girl between 5 and 17 years old with multiple sclerosis. Both conserved end residues are part of each CDR3. Each record gives: V gene, D gene, J gene, clone size, CDR3 length, CDR3 protein, CDR3 DNA. The D gene is left open where the match is weak. Only part of the rows carry a size: once, few, many, or a class if the clone is expanded.

TRBV7-2	.	TRBJ1-2	.	13	CASSSRVGNGYTF	TGTGCCAGCAGCTCGAGGGTTGGAAATGGCTACACCTTC
TRBV5-4	TRBD2	TRBJ2-3	few	15	CASSRGGAALDTQYF	TGTGCCAGCAGCCGGGGGGGCGCCGCCCTCGATACGCAGTATTTT
TRBV12-3/TRBV12-4	.	TRBJ1-1	.	13	CASARGANTEAFF	TGTGCCAGCGCCCGGGGGGCAAACACTGAAGCTTTCTTT
TRBV9	.	TRBJ2-3	few	15	CASTTGPGSVGTQYF	TGTGCCAGCACCACCGGACCCGGCTCGGTAGGTACGCAGTATTTT
TRBV12-5	.	TRBJ1-1	.	11	CASGANTEAFF	TGTGCTAGTGGGGCCAACACTGAAGCTTTCTTT
TRBV5-1	.	TRBJ2-1	.	14	CASRMGLSYNEQFF	TGCGCCAGCAGAATGGGCCTCTCCTACAATGAGCAGTTCTTC
TRBV6-1	.	TRBJ2-5	few	12	CAISPRSRTQYF	TGTGCCATCTCACCCAGGTCAAGGACCCAGTACTTC
TRBV29-1	.	TRBJ2-4	few	12	CSVGGRGYIQYF	TGCAGCGTTGGTGGCAGAGGATACATTCAGTACTTC
TRBV20-1	.	TRBJ2-4	few	14	CSASRGEGKNIQYF	TGCAGTGCTAGTCGCGGGGAAGGCAAAAACATTCAGTACTTC
TRBV12-5	.	TRBJ2-7	few	13	CASGFPGSYEQYF	TGTGCTAGTGGTTTCCCGGGGTCCTACGAGCAGTACTTC
TRBV6-5	.	TRBJ1-2	.	15	CASSYSNGPLYGYTF	TGTGCCAGCAGTTACTCGAACGGACCGCTCTATGGCTACACCTTC
TRBV7-2	.	TRBJ2-3	.	15	CASSRRNLLTDTQYF	TGTGCCAGCAGCCGACGGAACCTCCTCACAGATACGCAGTATTTT
TRBV7-2	TRBD1	TRBJ2-5	.	14	CASSTPTGQETQYF	TGTGCCAGCAGCACCCCGACAGGGCAAGAGACCCAGTACTTC
TRBV10-3	.	TRBJ1-5	few	13	CAITDGYNQPQHF	TGTGCCATCACTGACGGATACAATCAGCCCCAGCATTTT
TRBV7-8	.	TRBJ2-7	.	14	CATSGTGVPYEQCF	TGTGCCACCAGTGGGACGGGAGTTCCCTACGAGCAGTGCTTC
TRBV12-3/TRBV12-4	TRBD1	TRBJ1-2	.	14	CASRLTGGGNGYTF	TGTGCCAGCAGACTAACAGGGGGTGGGAATGGCTACACCTTC
TRBV10-3	.	TRBJ1-2	.	16	CAISATGAPGFYGYTF	TGTGCCATCAGTGCTACGGGGGCCCCCGGCTTCTATGGCTACACCTTC
TRBV6-2/TRBV6-3	.	TRBJ2-7	.	15	CASSYLGRSSYEQYF	TGTGCCAGCAGTTATCTTGGGCGGAGCTCCTACGAGCAGTACTTC
TRBV4-2	TRBD2	TRBJ2-3	.	18	CASSQGTSGGRGPDTQYF	TGTGCCAGCAGCCAAGGGACTAGCGGGGGAAGGGGACCAGATACGCAGTATTTT
TRBV7-2	TRBD2	TRBJ2-1	.	16	CASSHPLAGPGDEQFF	TGTGCCAGCAGCCACCCACTAGCGGGGCCGGGGGATGAGCAGTTCTTC
TRBV5-1	.	TRBJ2-6	.	18	CASSKRDSYYSGANVLTF	TGCGCCAGCAGCAAGCGGGACAGCTATTACTCTGGGGCCAACGTCCTGACTTTC
TRBV12-3/TRBV12-4	.	TRBJ2-3	.	13	CASSFTLTDTPYF	TGTGCCAGCAGTTTTACCCTTACAGATACGCCGTATTTT
TRBV25-1	.	TRBJ1-1	.	14	CASSDLTGSPEAFF	TGTGCCAGCAGTGACCTAACAGGGTCGCCTGAAGCTTTCTTT
TRBV10-3	TRBD2	TRBJ2-7	.	14	CAISEVLAGVEQYF	TGTGCCATCAGTGAGGTACTAGCGGGAGTCGAGCAGTACTTC
TRBV7-9	TRBD2	TRBJ2-1	.	16	CASSLDPGRAYNEQFF	TGTGCCAGCAGCTTAGACCCCGGGAGGGCGTACAATGAGCAGTTCTTC
TRBV12-3/TRBV12-4	.	TRBJ2-7	.	12	CASARGAYEQYF	TGTGCCTCGGCCAGGGGGGCCTACGAGCAGTACTTC
TRBV29-1	.	TRBJ1-1	.	11	CSVGEDTEAFF	TGCAGCGTTGGGGAGGACACTGAAGCTTTCTTT
TRBV20-1	.	TRBJ2-3	.	12	CSARGQVDTQYF	TGCAGTGCTAGAGGACAGGTGGATACGCAGTATTTT
TRBV7-8	.	TRBJ2-7	.	14	CASHARGQTYEQYF	TGTGCCAGCCATGCGCGGGGTCAGACCTACGAGCAGTACTTC
TRBV5-1	.	TRBJ2-5	.	17	CASSLMGGRPPRETQYF	TGCGCCAGCAGCTTGATGGGCGGCAGGCCACCCCGAGAGACCCAGTACTTC
TRBV5-1	.	TRBJ2-6	.	20	CASSLRLQGLSSSGANVLTF	TGCGCCAGCAGCTTGAGGTTGCAGGGGCTTTCTAGCTCTGGGGCCAACGTCCTGACTTTC
TRBV15	.	TRBJ1-2	.	11	CATSSAYGYTF	TGTGCCACCAGCTCTGCTTATGGCTACACCTTC
TRBV20-1	.	TRBJ1-1	few	12	CSATSRGLEAFF	TGCAGTGCTACCTCGCGGGGGTTAGAAGCTTTCTTT
TRBV6-5	.	TRBJ2-3	few	14	CASSGSGSTDTQYF	TGTGCCAGCAGTGGGAGCGGGAGCACAGATACGCAGTATTTT
TRBV3-1	.	TRBJ1-2	many	15	CASSQAQDILYGYTF	TGTGCCAGCAGCCAGGCCCAGGACATTCTCTATGGCTACACCTTC
TRBV4-2	TRBD1	TRBJ1-6	.	16	CASSPQTGSGNSPLHF	TGTGCCAGCAGCCCCCAGACAGGGTCGGGTAATTCACCCCTCCACTTT
TRBV20-1	.	TRBJ2-5	.	14	CSAMSGGREETQYF	TGCAGTGCTATGTCGGGGGGCCGGGAGGAGACCCAGTACTTC
TRBV7-8	.	TRBJ1-6	few	15	CASSFRSDSNSPLHF	TGTGCCAGCAGTTTTCGATCCGACAGTAATTCACCCCTCCACTTT
TRBV6-5	.	TRBJ1-2	.	17	CASSYLRGPSPLYGYTF	TGTGCCAGCAGCTACCTTAGGGGTCCGTCCCCTCTTTATGGCTACACCTTC
TRBV12-3/TRBV12-4	.	TRBJ1-1	.	14	CASSSSGSGTEAFF	TGTGCCAGCAGTTCTTCCGGGTCCGGCACTGAAGCTTTCTTT
TRBV24-1	.	TRBJ2-3	few	14	CATSEGHRPDTQYF	TGTGCCACCAGTGAGGGGCACAGGCCAGATACGCAGTATTTT
TRBV28	TRBD1	TRBJ2-7	.	13	CANTETGGCEQYF	TGTGCCAACACCGAGACAGGGGGCTGCGAGCAGTACTTC
TRBV5-1	.	TRBJ2-5	.	12	CASSPAEETQYF	TGCGCCAGCAGCCCGGCGGAAGAGACCCAGTACTTC
TRBV5-6	.	TRBJ2-7	.	14	CASSPDRRAYEQYF	TGTGCCAGCAGCCCTGACAGACGGGCCTACGAGCAGTACTTC
TRBV5-1	.	TRBJ1-5	.	16	CASSLGGREVEQPQHF	TGCGCCAGCAGCTTGGGGGGCAGGGAGGTAGAACAGCCCCAGCATTTT
TRBV12-5	.	TRBJ1-1	.	16	CASGLVLGRRNTEAFF	TGTGCTAGTGGTTTGGTACTTGGCAGGAGGAACACTGAAGCTTTCTTT
TRBV6-1	.	TRBJ2-3	.	13	CASSEHSRDTQYF	TGTGCCAGCAGTGAACATTCTCGGGATACGCAGTATTTT
TRBV6-5	.	TRBJ1-1	few	12	CASSSANTEAFF	TGTGCCAGCAGTTCGGCGAACACTGAAGCTTTCTTT
TRBV24-1	TRBD1	TRBJ2-1	.	14	CATRPPGQGREQFF	TGTGCCACCAGGCCCCCGGGACAGGGGAGAGAGCAGTTCTTC
TRBV28	.	TRBJ2-7	many	21	CASSRTRLYRVLPNLSYEQYF	TGTGCCAGCAGTCGAACCCGACTCTACAGGGTCTTACCTAACCTATCCTACGAGCAGTACTTC
TRBV12-3/TRBV12-4	.	TRBJ1-2	many	12	CASSWVNYGYTF	TGTGCCAGCAGTTGGGTTAACTATGGCTACACCTTC
TRBV7-3	.	TRBJ1-1	.	13	CASNFTVNTEAFF	TGTGCCAGCAACTTCACTGTGAACACTGAAGCTTTCTTT
TRBV7-6	TRBD1	TRBJ2-1	few	16	CASSLGAGTGYNEQFF	TGTGCCAGCAGCTTAGGGGCCGGGACAGGGTACAATGAGCAGTTCTTC
TRBV6-5	.	TRBJ1-1	.	13	CASSRSGYTEAFF	TGTGCCAGCTCCCGATCGGGGTACACTGAAGCTTTCTTT
TRBV12-3/TRBV12-4	.	TRBJ2-2	few	14	CASSLAETTGELFF	TGTGCCAGCAGTTTGGCGGAGACCACCGGGGAGCTGTTTTTT
TRBV12-3/TRBV12-4	.	TRBJ2-7	few	13	CARSRLGVYEQYF	TGTGCCCGCAGTCGCCTTGGGGTCTACGAGCAGTACTTC
TRBV10-3	.	TRBJ2-1	once	12	CAISGIYGEQFF	TGTGCCATCAGTGGGATATACGGTGAGCAGTTCTTC